A selection of T cell receptor beta chains follows, all from one sample in a study of cytomegalovirus exposure and HLA in healthy donors. Assay used: immunoSEQ multiplex PCR; TCRdb lists only in-frame clones, some missing. The sample carries approximately 240,000 clones, about 93% recorded once. The sequencing input was PBMCs. The receptors derive from a woman between 18 and 30 years old in good health and CMV-seronegative. The conserved cysteine and the conserved F or W are not part of the CDR3 here. The order of the fields is V gene, CDR3 length, J gene, CDR3 protein.

>TRBV9|15|TRBJ1-2
ASSSRQVMANPVGYT
>TRBV29-1|12|TRBJ2-7
SIEKAGTGYEQY
>TRBV28|13|TRBJ1-2
ASSTPSGQTYGYT
>TRBV27|13|TRBJ2-7
ASSLGLAGGGEQY
>TRBV14|11|TRBJ1-1
ASSGQPNTEAF
>TRBV5-1|15|TRBJ2-2
ASSLDLAGGDTGELF
>TRBV29-1|12|TRBJ2-7
SVEDPGGAYEQY
>TRBV15|13|TRBJ1-4
ATSREAGFGEKLF
>TRBV6-6|13|TRBJ2-7
ASSSYTPGSYEQY
>TRBV28|14|TRBJ2-2
ASEGPGLAGAGELF
>TRBV5-1|13|TRBJ2-2
ASSPPGQGAGELF
>TRBV19|12|TRBJ1-3
ASVAGVPGNTIY
>TRBV29-1|11|TRBJ2-7
SVAPPGASEQY
>TRBV6-1|11|TRBJ2-7
ASSESGSYEQY
>TRBV28|11|TRBJ1-1
ASSLSGGTEAF
>TRBV28|15|TRBJ1-3
ASGRTGIVGSGNTIY
>TRBV6-1|10|TRBJ1-1
ASRGLATEAF
>TRBV7-9|13|TRBJ2-1
ASSLWGNRYNEQF
>TRBV27|13|TRBJ1-1
ASSPSLGANTEAF
>TRBV28|13|TRBJ2-1
ASSDPQREFNEQF
>TRBV4-1|12|TRBJ2-7
ASSQDARGNEQY
>TRBV4-1|15|TRBJ2-7
ASSQPTGQGISYEQY
>TRBV6-1|16|TRBJ2-5
ASSVQGTSGLLQETQY
>TRBV6-6|13|TRBJ2-4
ASSSTGEAKNIQY
>TRBV19|17|TRBJ1-2
ASSTRDRVIRRSDYGYT
>TRBV5-6|11|TRBJ1-3
ASSLPGLGTIY
>TRBV6-5|13|TRBJ2-5
ASRRGHRGGETQY
>TRBV6-1|12|TRBJ1-2
ASSGWDRGTGYT
>TRBV2|12|TRBJ2-2
ASTSSGYTGELF
>TRBV6-1|14|TRBJ1-6
ASSEVLQAANSPLH
>TRBV25-1|13|TRBJ1-1
ASSEPTGITMGAF
>TRBV5-1|15|TRBJ2-4
ASSLHPGLRERNIQY
>TRBV7-2|11|TRBJ2-5
ASSLWRTGAQY
>TRBV30|12|TRBJ1-1
AWEKTRMNTEAF
>TRBV7-3|13|TRBJ2-1
ASSSGTRAYNEQF
>TRBV5-5|12|TRBJ2-7
ASSYNRGQVEQY
>TRBV5-1|14|TRBJ2-3
ASSLGLAGHTDTQY
>TRBV27|14|TRBJ1-1
ASSFRRTGGNTEAF
>TRBV7-8|13|TRBJ2-7
ASSQGTGVPYEQY
>TRBV5-6|14|TRBJ2-3
ASSGGTSGRTDTQY
>TRBV9|16|TRBJ2-2
ASSGGTSGDPNTGELF
>TRBV30|14|TRBJ1-2
ACSKGGGVPRSGYT
>TRBV7-3|12|TRBJ1-6
ASSSVPRNSPLH
>TRBV10-2|14|TRBJ2-2
ASRVLASGHTGELF
>TRBV9|13|TRBJ2-5
ASSGPGQGRETQY
>TRBV14|14|TRBJ2-6
ASSQVGSSGANVLT
>TRBV5-4|12|TRBJ2-5
ASSFGGNAETQY
>TRBV5-4|13|TRBJ2-1
ASSLDRGPYNEQF
>TRBV29-1|11|TRBJ1-1
SVGDRENTEAF
>TRBV28|13|TRBJ1-1
ASGFPGKVLGEAF
>TRBV29-1|11|TRBJ2-2
SVDTLRGGELF
>TRBV15|13|TRBJ2-7
ATSRGTSGNYEQY
>TRBV6-5|12|TRBJ1-1
ASSPARVNTEAF
>TRBV16|14|TRBJ2-3
ASSEYDSLITDTQY
>TRBV14|13|TRBJ2-1
ASSQAGLEPQGQF
>TRBV5-1|13|TRBJ2-7
ASSFSGTGSYEQY
>TRBV5-1|13|TRBJ2-3
ASSLGGLAGDTQY
>TRBV10-3|16|TRBJ2-7
AISGGGDRGGSLYEQY
>TRBV20-1|9|TRBJ2-7
SASNRDEQY